These 26 T cell receptor beta chains originate from one sample sequenced in a study of blood T cell repertoires in COVID-19. Assay used: immunoSEQ multiplex PCR; TCRdb lists only in-frame clones, some missing. The sample carries roughly 100,000 clones, about 90% recorded once. Material: peripheral blood. The source is a young man with acute or convalescent COVID-19.

This chain connects TRBV2 to TRBJ1-5; 7 nucleotides align to TRBD1. This CDR3 is built from 14 residues. Germline CDR1 and CDR2: SNHLY and FYNNEI. V lost 5 bases, J lost 4 bases, and 5 bases stayed unmatched. The chain's CDR3 is CASSPGTDNQPQHF. Written as DNA, the CDR3 is TGTGCCAGCAGTCCCGGGACAGATAATCAGCCCCAGCATTTT.

DNA for the CDR3: TGTGCCAGCAGCAGAGAACCAGGGTCGGAACTGTTTTTT. This translates into CASSREPGSELFF. The gene calls are TRBV27 and TRBJ1-4; D is perhaps TRBD1 (5 bases). The V end was cut by 6 bases, the J end by 12 bases, with 17 bases between. CDR1 and CDR2 (germline): MNHEY, SMNVEV (reference sequence). The CDR3 runs to 13 residues.

The chain is built from TRBV5-1 and TRBJ1-1; TRBD1 agrees at 8 bases. CDR1 and CDR2 (germline): SGHRS, YFSETQ. With V trimmed by 6 bases and J by 1 base, 5 bases remained unmatched. The CDR3 consists of 14 residues. CDR3 in amino acids: CASTQGTGNTEAFF. CDR3 DNA sequence: TGCGCCAGCACCCAAGGGACAGGGAACACTGAAGCTTTCTTT.

This chain uses TRBV7-6 with TRBJ2-2; 8 bases line up with TRBD2. The CDR3 contains 20 residues. Losses at the gene ends were 4 bases for V and 4 bases for J; bases not matched to a gene: 20. Germline V lookup: CDR1 SGHVS, CDR2 FNYEAQ. CDR3 amino acids: CASSSPLREAPYPLTGELFF. CDR3 nucleotide sequence: TGTGCCAGCAGCTCCCCACTGCGGGAGGCCCCCTATCCCCTCACCGGGGAGCTGTTTTTT.

The chain employs TRBV5-1 and TRBJ2-3, with 8 bases matching TRBD2. The CDR3 loop spans 14 amino acids. Germline-derived CDR1 and CDR2 are SGHRS and YFSETQ. V dropped 4 bases and J dropped 3; count of bases not matched to a gene: 4. CDR3: CASSPGLDTDTQYF. CDR3 coding DNA: TGCGCCAGCAGCCCGGGACTAGATACAGATACGCAGTATTTT.

This rearrangement joins TRBV5-4 to TRBJ2-1, with D possibly being TRBD1 (6 bases). The CDR3 has 14 amino acids. Trimming took off 0 bases at V and 5 bases at J, with 9 bases between the two ends. Germline V CDR1 and CDR2: SGHNT, YYREEE (reference sequence). The CDR3 here is CASSLAQGNNEQFF. CDR3 bases: TGTGCCAGCAGCTTGGCGCAGGGGAACAATGAGCAGTTCTTC. The whole variable domain, remainder taken from reference TRBV5-4 and TRBJ2-1, is ETGVTQSPTHLIKTRGQQVTLRCSSQSGHNTVSWYQQALGQGPQFIFQYYREEENGRGNFPPRFSGLQFPNYSSELNVNALELDDSALYLCASSLAQGNNEQFFGPGTRLTVL.

The rearrangement joins TRBV7-9 to TRBJ1-2; D may be TRBD1 (5 bases). V lost 5 bases to trimming and J lost 4 bases, with 23 bases between them. CDR1 SEHNR and CDR2 FQNEAQ come from the germline V gene (reference sequence). CDR3 size: 17 residues. The CDR3: CASSALGRDVPPYGYTF. The CDR3 region has the DNA TGTGCCAGCAGCGCTTTGGGGAGGGACGTCCCCCCCTATGGCTACACCTTC.

This clone was seen just once. The V and J genes are TRBV19 and TRBJ1-1; D ambiguous. V lost 3 bases and J 3 bases, leaving 8 bases between the germline ends. This CDR3 has 13 amino acids. Per germline, CDR1 LNHDA and CDR2 SQIVND (reference sequence). The CDR3 sequence: CASSMVVDTEAFF. The CDR3 DNA reads as TGTGCCAGTAGTATGGTAGTGGACACTGAAGCTTTCTTT. Complete variable domain (other parts from reference TRBV19 and TRBJ1-1): DGGITQSPKYLFRKEGQNVTLSCEQNLNHDAMYWYRQDPGQGLRLIYYSQIVNDFQKGDIAEGYSVSREKKESFPLTVTSAQKNPTAFYLCASSMVVDTEAFFGQGTRLTVV.

This sequence joins TRBV19 and TRBJ1-2; 12 bases are a match to TRBD1. V dropped 5 bases and J dropped 8; count of bases not matched to a gene: 12. The CDR3 runs 16 residues. Germline V CDR1 and CDR2: LNHDA, SQIVND (reference sequence). CDR3 DNA sequence: TGTGCCAGTAGTGGGGGGACAGGGGGCGCGAAGTACGGCTACACCTTC. Translation: CASSGGTGGAKYGYTF.

V and J are TRBV19 and TRBJ1-2, with D uncertain. V gave up 8 bases and J gave up 5 bases, with 9 bases separating them. From germline, CDR1 is LNHDA and CDR2 SQIVND (reference sequence). This CDR3 region has 11 residues. The DNA of the CDR3 is TGTGCCAGTCATCTAGGATATGGCTACACCTTC. This translates into CASHLGYGYTF.

This chain joins TRBV5-1 and TRBJ2-1, with TRBD1 matching over 8 bases. V shed 3 bases, J shed 0 bases, and the junction held 14 bases outside the gene matches. Germline CDR1 reads SGHRS; CDR2 reads YFSETQ. The CDR3 contains 19 residues. CDR3 nucleotides: TGCGCCAGCAGCTCCGTTGGGACAGGAGGGGAGAGCTCCTACAATGAGCAGTTCTTC. It is translated as CASSSVGTGGESSYNEQFF.

The chain uses TRBV27 and TRBJ2-1, with D unresolved. V was pared by 1 base and J by 0 bases, with 10 bases between. The germline V gene encodes CDR1 MNHEY and CDR2 SMNVEV (reference sequence). The CDR3 sequence is 16 residues long. In DNA, the CDR3 is TGTGCCAGCAGTTTATTGTCAGTCCCCTCCTACAATGAGCAGTTCTTC. This translates into CASSLLSVPSYNEQFF.

The chain carries TRBV18 and TRBJ2-1; 8 nucleotides match TRBD2. The J segment lost 5 bases and the V segment lost 0 bases, leaving 3 bases of the junction unmatched. The germline V gene has CDR1 KGHSH and CDR2 LQKENI. The CDR3 length is 15 residues. CDR3 in amino acids: CASSPPRGGHNEQFF. CDR3 nucleotide sequence: TGTGCCAGCTCACCACCACGGGGGGGACACAATGAGCAGTTCTTC.

This chain links TRBV6-2 or TRBV6-3 with TRBJ1-2, with D perhaps matching TRBD1 (5 bases). The CDR3 runs to 15 residues. With 2 bases removed from V and 7 bases from J, the gap between germline ends came to 17 bases. Germline CDR1 reads MNHEY; CDR2 reads SVGEGT. CDR3 protein: CASSYGQGVPSGYTF. The CDR3 DNA sequence: TGTGCCAGCAGTTACGGTCAAGGGGTCCCCTCTGGCTACACCTTC.

This rearrangement joins TRBV5-1 to TRBJ2-2; D call uncertain. V dropped 0 bases and J dropped 5 bases, with 11 bases sitting between them. The CDR3 length is 15 residues. The germline CDR1 and CDR2 sequences are SGHRS and YFSETQ. The CDR3 spells CASSLDESGTGELFF. In DNA form, the CDR3 reads TGCGCCAGCAGCTTGGACGAGTCCGGGACCGGGGAGCTGTTTTTT.

This chain joins TRBV23-1 and TRBJ2-3; 13 nucleotides align to TRBD2. TRBV23-1 is noted as an ORF with a role that remains uncertain. CDR3 size: 18 residues. V shed 11 bases and J 5 bases; nucleotides not matched to a gene: 19. The CDR3 protein is CAGGPGLAGQGPKDTQYF. For the CDR3, the DNA is TGCGCCGGGGGCCCGGGACTAGCGGGGCAGGGACCTAAAGATACGCAGTATTTT.

The J gene is TRBJ1-3, the V gene TRBV4-2; 11 bases are shared with TRBD1. The V segment lost 7 bases and the J segment 1 base; nucleotides outside the gene matches: 3. The CDR3 consists of 15 residues. Germline loops: CDR1 LGHNA, CDR2 YNFKEQ. CDR3 bases: TGTGCCAGCACCCGGGACAGGGGGTCTGGAAACACCATATATTTT. Residues: CASTRDRGSGNTIYF.

The gene calls are TRBV19 and TRBJ2-7, with D tentatively TRBD2 (7 bases). The V end was cut by 6 bases, the J end by 3 bases, with 18 bases between. Germline-derived CDR1 and CDR2 are LNHDA and SQIVND (reference sequence). The length of the CDR3 is 15 residues. The CDR3 loop reads CASSSGGGSDYEQYF. CDR3 nucleotides: TGTGCCAGTAGCTCTGGGGGGGGCAGTGACTACGAGCAGTACTTC.

J is TRBJ1-2 and V is TRBV5-1, with 7 bases matching TRBD1. With 3 bases clipped from V and 7 bases from J, the junction kept 15 bases outside the gene matches. CDR3 length: 16 residues. Germline V gene data show CDR1 as SGHRS and CDR2 as YFSETQ. The CDR3 loop reads CASSSIITRGVSGYTF. The CDR3, as DNA: TGCGCCAGCAGCTCTATCATCACCAGGGGGGTGAGTGGCTACACCTTC.

The chain uses TRBV18 and TRBJ1-5; 11 nucleotides line up with TRBD1. Unmatched junction bases numbered 4, after V lost 3 bases and J lost 6 bases. The CDR3 loop spans 15 amino acids. In germline, CDR1 is KGHSH, CDR2 LQKENI. The CDR3 DNA follows: TGTGCCAGCTCACCCGGACAGGGGGCGACTCAGCCCCAGCATTTT. It yields the protein CASSPGQGATQPQHF.

This clone appeared a few times. The chain uses TRBV21-1 and TRBJ1-5. TRBV21-1 is a pseudogene. CDR3 size: 15 residues. CDR3 in amino acids: CASSPERRANQPQHF. The CDR3 DNA follows: TGTGCCAGCAGCCCAGAGCGGAGGGCCAATCAGCCCCAGCATTTT.

This sequence joins TRBV2 and TRBJ2-1, with D maybe TRBD1 (6 bases). Trimming pared 6 bases from V and 2 bases from J, leaving 14 bases between. Germline V gene data show CDR1 as SNHLY and CDR2 as FYNNEI. This CDR3 spans 15 amino acids. CDR3 in amino acids: CASSQLQGPYNEQFF. CDR3 nucleotides: TGTGCCAGCAGCCAATTACAGGGTCCCTACAATGAGCAGTTCTTC.

V gene TRBV2 combines with J gene TRBJ1-2, with 10 nucleotides matching TRBD1. V gave up 5 bases and J gave up 7 bases; unmatched junction bases: 16. Germline values: CDR1 SNHLY, CDR2 FYNNEI. The CDR3 is 17 residues long. The CDR3 coding sequence is TGTGCCAGCAGTCTTGGGACAGGGGAAAACTTAGTGAGTGGCTACACCTTC. This codes for CASSLGTGENLVSGYTF.

This rearrangement joins TRBV5-1 to TRBJ1-2; 7 bases are a match to TRBD1. The length of the CDR3 is 16 residues. The germline V gene encodes CDR1 SGHRS and CDR2 YFSETQ. The V gene end was trimmed by 0 bases and the J gene end by 3 bases; junction bases not matched to a gene: 8. The CDR3 bases are TGCGCCAGCAGCTTGGAAAGGGGGCTGCGGGACTATGGCTACACCTTC. This encodes CASSLERGLRDYGYTF.

V and J are TRBV5-1 and TRBJ2-7; D not resolved. The ends were cut back, 4 bases at V and 1 base at J, with 12 bases in the middle. The germline V gene encodes CDR1 SGHRS and CDR2 YFSETQ. The CDR3 covers 14 residues. Written as DNA, the CDR3 is TGCGCCAGCAGCCAGGTCATGTCTTCCTACGAGCAGTACTTC. Translating gives CASSQVMSSYEQYF.

This clone has a single count. The chain employs TRBV4-1 and TRBJ2-7; perhaps TRBD1 as D (6 bases). V shed 1 base and J shed 7 bases, with 17 bases lying between them. CDR3 length equals 15 residues. The germline CDR1 and CDR2 sequences are MGHRA and YSYEKL. The CDR3 DNA reads TGCGCCAGCAGCCAAGTAGGTGACACTCAGGGGGAGCAGTACTTC. This translates into CASSQVGDTQGEQYF.